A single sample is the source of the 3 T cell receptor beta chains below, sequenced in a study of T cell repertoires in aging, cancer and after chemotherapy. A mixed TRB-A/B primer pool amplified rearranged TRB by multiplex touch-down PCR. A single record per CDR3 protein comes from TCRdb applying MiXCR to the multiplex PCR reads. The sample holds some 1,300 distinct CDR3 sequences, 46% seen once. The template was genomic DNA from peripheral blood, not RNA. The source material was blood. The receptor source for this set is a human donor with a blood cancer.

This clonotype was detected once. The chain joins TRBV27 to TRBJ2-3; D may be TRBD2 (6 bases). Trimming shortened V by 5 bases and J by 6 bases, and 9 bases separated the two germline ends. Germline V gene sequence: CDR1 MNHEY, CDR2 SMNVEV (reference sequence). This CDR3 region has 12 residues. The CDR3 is CASSGGVDTQYF. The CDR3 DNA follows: TGTGCCAGCAGTGGAGGGGTGGATACGCAGTATTTT.

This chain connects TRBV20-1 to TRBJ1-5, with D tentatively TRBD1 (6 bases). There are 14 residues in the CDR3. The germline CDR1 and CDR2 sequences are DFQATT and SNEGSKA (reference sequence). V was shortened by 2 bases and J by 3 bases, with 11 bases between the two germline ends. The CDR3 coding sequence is TGCAGTGCTAGATCGGGGGCAGACAATCAGCCCCAGCATTTT. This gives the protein CSARSGADNQPQHF.

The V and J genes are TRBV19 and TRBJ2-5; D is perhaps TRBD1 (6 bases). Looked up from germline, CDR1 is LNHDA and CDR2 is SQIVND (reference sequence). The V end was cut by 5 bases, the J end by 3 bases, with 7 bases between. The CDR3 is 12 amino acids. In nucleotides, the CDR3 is TGTGCCAGTAGTCGGACAGAAGAGACCCAGTACTTC. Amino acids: CASSRTEETQYF.